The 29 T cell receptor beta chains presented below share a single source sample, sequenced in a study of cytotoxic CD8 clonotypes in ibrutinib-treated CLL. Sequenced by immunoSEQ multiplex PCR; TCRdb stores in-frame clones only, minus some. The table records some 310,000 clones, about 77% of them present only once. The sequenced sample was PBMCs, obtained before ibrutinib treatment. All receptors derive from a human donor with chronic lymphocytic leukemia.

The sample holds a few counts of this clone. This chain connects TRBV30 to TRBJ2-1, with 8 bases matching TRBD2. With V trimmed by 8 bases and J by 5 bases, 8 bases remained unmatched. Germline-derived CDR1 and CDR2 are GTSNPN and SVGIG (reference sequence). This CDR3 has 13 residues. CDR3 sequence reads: CASRSGSHNEQFF. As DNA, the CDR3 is TGTGCCAGCCGGAGCGGGAGCCACAATGAGCAGTTCTTC.

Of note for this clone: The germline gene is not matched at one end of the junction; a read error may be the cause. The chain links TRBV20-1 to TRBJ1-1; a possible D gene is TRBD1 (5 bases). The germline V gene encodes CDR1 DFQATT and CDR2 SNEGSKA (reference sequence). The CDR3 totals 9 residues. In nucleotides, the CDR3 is TGCAGTGCTAGCCCAGGGTTCCACTTT. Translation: CSASPGFHF.

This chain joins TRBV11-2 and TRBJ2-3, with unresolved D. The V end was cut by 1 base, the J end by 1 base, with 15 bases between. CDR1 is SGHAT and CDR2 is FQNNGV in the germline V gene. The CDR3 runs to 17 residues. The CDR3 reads CASSLGQAWRGTDTQYF. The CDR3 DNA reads TGTGCCAGCAGCTTAGGCCAGGCCTGGAGAGGCACAGATACGCAGTATTTT.

This chain's CDR3 is CASSDPGDTEAFF. DNA of the CDR3: TGTGCCAGCAGTGATCCCGGAGACACTGAAGCTTTCTTT. J is TRBJ1-1 and V is TRBV25-1; no definite D call. Germline loops: CDR1 MGHDK, CDR2 SYGVNS. The length of the CDR3 is 13 residues. Trimming took 3 bases from V and 3 from J, leaving 8 bases between them. Combining the CDR3 with reference TRBV25-1 and TRBJ1-1 gives the whole variable domain EADIYQTPRYLVIGTGKKITLECSQTMGHDKMYWYQQDPGMELHLIHYSYGVNSTEKGDLSSESTVSRIRTEHFPLTLESARPSHTSQYLCASSDPGDTEAFFGQGTRLTVV.

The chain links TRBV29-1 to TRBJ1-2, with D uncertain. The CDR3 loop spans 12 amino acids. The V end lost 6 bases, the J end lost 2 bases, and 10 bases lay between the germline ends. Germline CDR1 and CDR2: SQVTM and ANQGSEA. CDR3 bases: TGCAGCGTCCTCGAGGGAAACTATGGCTACACCTTC. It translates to CSVLEGNYGYTF.

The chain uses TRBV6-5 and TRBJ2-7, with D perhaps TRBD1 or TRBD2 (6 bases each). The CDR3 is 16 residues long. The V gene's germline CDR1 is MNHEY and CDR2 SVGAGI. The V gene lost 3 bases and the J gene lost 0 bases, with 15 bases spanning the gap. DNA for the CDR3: TGTGCCAGCAGTTATAGTGGGGGGCGAAGCTCCTACGAGCAGTACTTC. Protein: CASSYSGGRSSYEQYF.

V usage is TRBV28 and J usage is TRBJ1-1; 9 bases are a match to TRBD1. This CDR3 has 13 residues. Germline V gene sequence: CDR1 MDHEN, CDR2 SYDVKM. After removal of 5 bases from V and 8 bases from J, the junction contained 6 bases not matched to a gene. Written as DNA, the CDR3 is TGTGCCAGCAGTAACTTTGGACAGGGGGAAGCTTTCTTT. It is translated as CASSNFGQGEAFF.

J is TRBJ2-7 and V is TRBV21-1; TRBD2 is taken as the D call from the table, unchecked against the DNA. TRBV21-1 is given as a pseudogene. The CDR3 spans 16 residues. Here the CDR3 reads CASSPRGTCQVYEQYF. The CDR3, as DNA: TGTGCCAGCAGCCCCCGGGGGACTTGTCAGGTTTACGAGCAGTACTTC.

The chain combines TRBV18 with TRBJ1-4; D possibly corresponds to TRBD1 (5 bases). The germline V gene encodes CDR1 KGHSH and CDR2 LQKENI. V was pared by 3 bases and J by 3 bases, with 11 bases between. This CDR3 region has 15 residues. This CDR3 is CASSPFRESNEKLFF. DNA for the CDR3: TGTGCCAGCTCACCCTTCAGGGAGTCTAATGAAAAACTGTTTTTT.

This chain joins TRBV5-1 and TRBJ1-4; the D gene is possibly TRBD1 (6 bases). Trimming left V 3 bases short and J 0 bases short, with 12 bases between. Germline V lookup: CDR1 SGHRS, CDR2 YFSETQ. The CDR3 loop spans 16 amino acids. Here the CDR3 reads CASSYTGATTNEKLFF. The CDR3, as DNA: TGCGCCAGCAGCTATACGGGGGCTACAACTAATGAAAAACTGTTTTTT.

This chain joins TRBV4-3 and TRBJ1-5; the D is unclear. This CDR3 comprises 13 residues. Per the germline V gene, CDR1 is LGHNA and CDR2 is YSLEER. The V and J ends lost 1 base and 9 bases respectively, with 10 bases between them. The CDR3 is CASSQGRVGPQHF. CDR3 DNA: TGCGCCAGCAGCCAAGGAAGGGTTGGGCCCCAGCATTTT.

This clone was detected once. The CDR3 sequence: CASSPLKGQGSYNEQFF. DNA of the CDR3: TGTGCCAGCAGCCCTCTTAAGGGACAGGGGTCCTACAATGAGCAGTTCTTC. The V gene is TRBV27, the J gene TRBJ2-1, with TRBD1 identical over 10 bases. This CDR3 is 17 amino acids long. Germline V gene sequence: CDR1 MNHEY, CDR2 SMNVEV (reference sequence). V lost 6 bases to trimming and J lost 1 base; unmatched junction nucleotides: 9.

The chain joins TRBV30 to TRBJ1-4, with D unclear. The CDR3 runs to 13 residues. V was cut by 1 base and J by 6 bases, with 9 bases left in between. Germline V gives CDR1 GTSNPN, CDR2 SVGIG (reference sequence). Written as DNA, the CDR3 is TGTGCCTGGAGTGGCGACCCTCATGAAAAACTGTTTTTT. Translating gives CAWSGDPHEKLFF. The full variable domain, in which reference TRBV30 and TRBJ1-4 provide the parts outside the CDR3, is SQTIHQWPATLVQPVGSPLSLECTVEGTSNPNLYWYRQAAGRGLQLLFYSVGIGQISSEVPQNLSASRPQDRQFILSSKKLLLSDSGFYLCAWSGDPHEKLFFGSGTQLSVL.

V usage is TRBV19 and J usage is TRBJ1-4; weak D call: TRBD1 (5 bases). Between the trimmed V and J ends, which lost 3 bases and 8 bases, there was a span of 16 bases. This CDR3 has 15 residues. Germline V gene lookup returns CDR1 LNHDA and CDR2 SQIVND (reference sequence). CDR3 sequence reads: CASSIYPPTVEKLFF. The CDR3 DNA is TGTGCCAGTAGTATCTACCCGCCGACAGTGGAAAAACTGTTTTTT.

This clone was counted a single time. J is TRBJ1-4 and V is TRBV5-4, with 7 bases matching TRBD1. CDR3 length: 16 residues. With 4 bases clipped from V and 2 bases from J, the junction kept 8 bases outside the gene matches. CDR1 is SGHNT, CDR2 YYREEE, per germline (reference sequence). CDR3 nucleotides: TGTGCCAGCAGCCTCAACGAGGGGGCGACTAATGAAAAACTGTTTTTT. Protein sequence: CASSLNEGATNEKLFF.

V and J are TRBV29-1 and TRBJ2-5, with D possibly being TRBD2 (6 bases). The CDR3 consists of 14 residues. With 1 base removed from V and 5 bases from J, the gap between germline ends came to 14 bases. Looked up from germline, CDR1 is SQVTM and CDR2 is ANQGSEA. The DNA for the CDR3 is TGCAGCGTTGAAGCCCGGGACTTGGGGGAGACCCAGTACTTC. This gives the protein CSVEARDLGETQYF.

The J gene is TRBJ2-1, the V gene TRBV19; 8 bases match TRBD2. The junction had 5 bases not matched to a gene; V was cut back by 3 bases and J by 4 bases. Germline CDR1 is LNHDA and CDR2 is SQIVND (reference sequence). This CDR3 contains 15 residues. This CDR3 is CASSIRGGMYNEQFF. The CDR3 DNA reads TGTGCCAGTAGTATTCGGGGGGGGATGTACAATGAGCAGTTCTTC. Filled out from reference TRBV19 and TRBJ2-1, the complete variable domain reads DGGITQSPKYLFRKEGQNVTLSCEQNLNHDAMYWYRQDPGQGLRLIYYSQIVNDFQKGDIAEGYSVSREKKESFPLTVTSAQKNPTAFYLCASSIRGGMYNEQFFGPGTRLTVL.

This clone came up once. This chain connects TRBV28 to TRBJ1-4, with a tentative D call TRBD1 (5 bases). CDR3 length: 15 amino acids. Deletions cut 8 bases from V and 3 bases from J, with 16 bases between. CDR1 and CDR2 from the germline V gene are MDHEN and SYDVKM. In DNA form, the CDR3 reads TGTGCCAGCTGGTCAGGGAGCACCCCTAATGAAAAACTGTTTTTT. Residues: CASWSGSTPNEKLFF. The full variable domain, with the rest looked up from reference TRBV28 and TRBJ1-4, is DVKVTQSSRYLVKRTGEKVFLECVQDMDHENMFWYRQDPGLGLRLIYFSYDVKMKEKGDIPEGYSVSREKKERFSLILESASTNQTSMYLCASWSGSTPNEKLFFGSGTQLSVL.

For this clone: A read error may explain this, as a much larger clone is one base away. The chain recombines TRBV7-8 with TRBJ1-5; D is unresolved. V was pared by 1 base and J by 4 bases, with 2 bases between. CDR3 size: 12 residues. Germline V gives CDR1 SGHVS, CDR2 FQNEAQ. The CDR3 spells CASSLGNQPQHF. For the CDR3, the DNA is TGTGCCAGCAGCTTAGGTAATCAGCCCCAGCATTTT.

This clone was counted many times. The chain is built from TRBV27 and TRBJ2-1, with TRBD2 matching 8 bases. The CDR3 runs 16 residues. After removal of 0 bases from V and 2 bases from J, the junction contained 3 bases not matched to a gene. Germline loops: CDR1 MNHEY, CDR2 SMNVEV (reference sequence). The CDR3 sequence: CASSLSGGRPYNEQFF. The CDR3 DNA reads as TGTGCCAGCAGTTTATCTGGCGGGAGGCCCTACAATGAGCAGTTCTTC.

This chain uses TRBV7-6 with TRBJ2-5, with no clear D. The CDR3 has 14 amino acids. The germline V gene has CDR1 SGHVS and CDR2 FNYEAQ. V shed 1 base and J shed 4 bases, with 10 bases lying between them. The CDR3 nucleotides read TGTGCCAGCAGCTTAGGATCCGGTGGAGAGACCCAGTACTTC. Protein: CASSLGSGGETQYF.

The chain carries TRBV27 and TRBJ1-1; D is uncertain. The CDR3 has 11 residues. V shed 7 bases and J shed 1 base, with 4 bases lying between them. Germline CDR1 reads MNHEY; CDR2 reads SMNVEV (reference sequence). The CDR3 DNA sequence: TGTGCCAGCAAGAGGAACACTGAAGCTTTCTTT. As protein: CASKRNTEAFF.

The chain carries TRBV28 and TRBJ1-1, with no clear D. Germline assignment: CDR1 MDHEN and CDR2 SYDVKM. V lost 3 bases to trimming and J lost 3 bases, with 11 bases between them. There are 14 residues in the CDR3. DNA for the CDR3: TGTGCCAGCAGTTTTCGCGGGTTGTACACTGAAGCTTTCTTT. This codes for CASSFRGLYTEAFF. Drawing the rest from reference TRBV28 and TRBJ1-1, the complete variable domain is DVKVTQSSRYLVKRTGEKVFLECVQDMDHENMFWYRQDPGLGLRLIYFSYDVKMKEKGDIPEGYSVSREKKERFSLILESASTNQTSMYLCASSFRGLYTEAFFGQGTRLTVV.

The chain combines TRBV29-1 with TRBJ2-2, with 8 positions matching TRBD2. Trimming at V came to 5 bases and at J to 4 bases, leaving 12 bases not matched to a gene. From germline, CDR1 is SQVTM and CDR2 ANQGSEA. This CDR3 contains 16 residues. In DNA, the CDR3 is TGCAGCGTTTCGGGAGGGCGGGACACGGTCACCGGGGAGCTGTTTTTT. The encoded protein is CSVSGGRDTVTGELFF.

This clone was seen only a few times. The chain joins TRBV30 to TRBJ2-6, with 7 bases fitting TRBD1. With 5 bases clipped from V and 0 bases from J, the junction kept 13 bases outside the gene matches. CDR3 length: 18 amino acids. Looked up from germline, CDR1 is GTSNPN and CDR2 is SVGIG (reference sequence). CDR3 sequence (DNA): TGTGCCTGGTCATCCGGGACAGTGCTTCCCTCTGGGGCCAACGTCCTGACTTTC. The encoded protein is CAWSSGTVLPSGANVLTF.

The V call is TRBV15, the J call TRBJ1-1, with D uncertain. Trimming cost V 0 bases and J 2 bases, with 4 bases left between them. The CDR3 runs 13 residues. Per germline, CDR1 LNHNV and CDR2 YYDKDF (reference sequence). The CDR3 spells CATSRDPNTEAFF. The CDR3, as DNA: TGTGCCACCAGCAGAGATCCTAACACTGAAGCTTTCTTT.

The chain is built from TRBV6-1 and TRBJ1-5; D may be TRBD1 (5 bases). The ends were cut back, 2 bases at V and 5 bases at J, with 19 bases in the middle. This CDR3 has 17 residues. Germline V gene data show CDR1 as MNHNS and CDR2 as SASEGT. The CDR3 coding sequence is TGTGCCAGCAGTGAAAAACAGGTGGGGGATTTCGATCAGCCCCAGCATTTT. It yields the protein CASSEKQVGDFDQPQHF.

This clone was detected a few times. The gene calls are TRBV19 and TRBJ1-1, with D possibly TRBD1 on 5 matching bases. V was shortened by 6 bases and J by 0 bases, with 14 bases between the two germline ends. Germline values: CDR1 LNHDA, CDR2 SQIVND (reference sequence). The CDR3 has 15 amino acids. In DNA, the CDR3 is TGTGCCAGTAGCAAGGCAGGGTCTTTGAACACTGAAGCTTTCTTT. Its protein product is CASSKAGSLNTEAFF.

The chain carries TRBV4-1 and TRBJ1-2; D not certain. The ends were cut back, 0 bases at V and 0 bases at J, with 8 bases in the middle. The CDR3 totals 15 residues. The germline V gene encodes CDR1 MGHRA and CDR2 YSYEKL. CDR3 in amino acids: CASSQESSSNYGYTF. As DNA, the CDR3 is TGCGCCAGCAGCCAAGAGTCGAGCTCTAACTATGGCTACACCTTC.